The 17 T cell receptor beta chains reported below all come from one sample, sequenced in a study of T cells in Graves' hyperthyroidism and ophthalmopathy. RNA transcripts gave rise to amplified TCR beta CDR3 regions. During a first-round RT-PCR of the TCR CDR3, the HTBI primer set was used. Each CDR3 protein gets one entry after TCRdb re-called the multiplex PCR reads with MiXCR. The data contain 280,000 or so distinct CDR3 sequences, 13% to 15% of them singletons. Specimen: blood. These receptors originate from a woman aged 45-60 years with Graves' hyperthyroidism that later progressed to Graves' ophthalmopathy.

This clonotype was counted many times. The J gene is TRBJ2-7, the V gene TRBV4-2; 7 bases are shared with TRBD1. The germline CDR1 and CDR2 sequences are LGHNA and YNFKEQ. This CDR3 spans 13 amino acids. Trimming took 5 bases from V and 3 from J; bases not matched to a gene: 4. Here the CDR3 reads CASSATGDYEQYF. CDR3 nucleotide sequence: TGTGCCAGCAGCGCAACAGGGGACTACGAGCAGTACTTC.

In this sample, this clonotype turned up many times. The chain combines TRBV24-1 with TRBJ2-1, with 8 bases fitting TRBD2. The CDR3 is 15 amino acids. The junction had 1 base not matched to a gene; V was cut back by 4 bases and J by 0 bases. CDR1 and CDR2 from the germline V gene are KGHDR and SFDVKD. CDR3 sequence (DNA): TGTGCCACCAGTGAGGGGACTAGCTCCTACAATGAGCAGTTCTTC. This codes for CATSEGTSSYNEQFF.

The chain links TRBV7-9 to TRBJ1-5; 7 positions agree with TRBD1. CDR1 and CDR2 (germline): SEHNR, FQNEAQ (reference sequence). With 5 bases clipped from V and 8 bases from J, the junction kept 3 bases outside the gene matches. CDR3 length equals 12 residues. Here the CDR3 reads CASSLGTEPQHF. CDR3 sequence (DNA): TGTGCCAGCAGCCTAGGGACAGAGCCCCAGCATTTT. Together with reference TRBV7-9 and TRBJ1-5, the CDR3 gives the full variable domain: DTGVSQNPRHKITKRGQNVTFRCDPISEHNRLYWYRQTLGQGPEFLTYFQNEAQLEKSRLLSDRFSAERPKGSFSTLEIQRTEQGDSAMYLCASSLGTEPQHFGDGTRLSIL.

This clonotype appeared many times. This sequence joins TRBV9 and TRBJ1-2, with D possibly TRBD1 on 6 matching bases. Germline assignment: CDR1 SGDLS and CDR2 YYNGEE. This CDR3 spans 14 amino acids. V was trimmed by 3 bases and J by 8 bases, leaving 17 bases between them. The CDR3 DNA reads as TGTGCCAGCAGCGCCCCGGGACACCCTGGAGGCTACACCTTC. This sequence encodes CASSAPGHPGGYTF.

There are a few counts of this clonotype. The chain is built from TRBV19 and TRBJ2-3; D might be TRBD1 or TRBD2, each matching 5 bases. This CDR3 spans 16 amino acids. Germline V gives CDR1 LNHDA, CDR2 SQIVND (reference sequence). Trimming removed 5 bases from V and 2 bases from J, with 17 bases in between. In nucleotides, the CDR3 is TGTGCCAGTAGTGTGGGGGTCAGCATTGCCACAGATACGCAGTATTTT. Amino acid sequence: CASSVGVSIATDTQYF.

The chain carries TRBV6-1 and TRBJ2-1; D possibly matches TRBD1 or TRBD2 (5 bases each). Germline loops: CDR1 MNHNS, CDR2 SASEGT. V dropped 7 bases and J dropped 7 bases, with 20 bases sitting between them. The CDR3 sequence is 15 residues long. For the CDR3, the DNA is TGTGCCAGCACCCCGTGGGGGAAGGGCGGGAATGAGCAGTTCTTC. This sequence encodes CASTPWGKGGNEQFF.

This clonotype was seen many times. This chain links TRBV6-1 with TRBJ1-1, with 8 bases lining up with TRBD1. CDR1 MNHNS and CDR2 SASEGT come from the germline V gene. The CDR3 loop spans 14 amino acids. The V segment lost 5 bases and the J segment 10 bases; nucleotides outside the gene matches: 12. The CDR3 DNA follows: TGTGCCAGCAGTTACCTAGGTGTACAGGGGGGAGCTTTCTTT. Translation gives CASSYLGVQGGAFF.

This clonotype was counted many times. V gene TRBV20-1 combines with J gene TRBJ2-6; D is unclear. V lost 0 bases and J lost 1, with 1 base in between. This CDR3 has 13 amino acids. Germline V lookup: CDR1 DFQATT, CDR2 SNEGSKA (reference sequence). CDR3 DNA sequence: TGCAGTGCTAGAGATTCTGGGGCCAACGTCCTGACTTTC. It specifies CSARDSGANVLTF.

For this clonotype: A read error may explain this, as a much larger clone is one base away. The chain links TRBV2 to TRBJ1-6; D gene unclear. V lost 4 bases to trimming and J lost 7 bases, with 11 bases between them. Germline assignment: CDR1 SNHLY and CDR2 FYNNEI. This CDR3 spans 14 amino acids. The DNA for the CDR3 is TGTGCCAGCAGTGTGCTCGCAGTGAATTCACCCCTCCACTTT. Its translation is CASSVLAVNSPLHF.

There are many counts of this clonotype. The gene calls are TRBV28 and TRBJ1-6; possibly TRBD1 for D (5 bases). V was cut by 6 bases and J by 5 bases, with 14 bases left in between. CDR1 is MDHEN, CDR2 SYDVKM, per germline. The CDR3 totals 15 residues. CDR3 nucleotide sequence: TGTGCCAGCAGCACCGGGGCACCAGATAATTCACCCCTCCACTTT. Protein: CASSTGAPDNSPLHF.

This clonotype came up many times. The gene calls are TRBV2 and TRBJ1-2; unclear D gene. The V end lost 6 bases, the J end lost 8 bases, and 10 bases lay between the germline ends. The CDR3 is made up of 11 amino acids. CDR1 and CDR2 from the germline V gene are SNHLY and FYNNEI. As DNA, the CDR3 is TGTGCCAGCAGAACCATAGAGGGCTACACCTTC. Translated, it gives CASRTIEGYTF.

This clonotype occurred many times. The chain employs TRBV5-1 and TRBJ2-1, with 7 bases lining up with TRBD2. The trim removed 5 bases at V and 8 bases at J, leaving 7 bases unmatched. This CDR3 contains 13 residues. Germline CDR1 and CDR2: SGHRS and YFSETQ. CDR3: CASRDGGGDEQFF. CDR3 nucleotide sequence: TGCGCCAGCAGGGATGGGGGAGGGGATGAGCAGTTCTTC.

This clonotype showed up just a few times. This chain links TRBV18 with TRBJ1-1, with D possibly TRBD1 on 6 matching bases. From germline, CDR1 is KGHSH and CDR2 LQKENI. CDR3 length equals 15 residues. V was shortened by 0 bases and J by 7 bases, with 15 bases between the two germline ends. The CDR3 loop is CASSPPESGGLEAFF. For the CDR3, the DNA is TGTGCCAGCTCACCACCGGAGTCCGGGGGCCTTGAAGCTTTCTTT.

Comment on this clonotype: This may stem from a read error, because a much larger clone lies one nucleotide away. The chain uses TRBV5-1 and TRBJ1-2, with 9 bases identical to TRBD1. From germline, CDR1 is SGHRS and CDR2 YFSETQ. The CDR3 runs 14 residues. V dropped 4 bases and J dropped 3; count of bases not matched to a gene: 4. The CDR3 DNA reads TGCGCCAGCAGCGCGGACAGGGGCCACTATGGCTACACCTTC. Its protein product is CASSADRGHYGYTF.

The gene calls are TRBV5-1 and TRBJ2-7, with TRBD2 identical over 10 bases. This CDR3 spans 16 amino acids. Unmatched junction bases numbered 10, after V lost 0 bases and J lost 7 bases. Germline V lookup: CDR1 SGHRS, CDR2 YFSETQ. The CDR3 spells CASSLVGLAGAGEQYF. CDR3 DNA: TGCGCCAGCAGCTTGGTAGGGCTAGCGGGAGCTGGGGAGCAGTACTTC.

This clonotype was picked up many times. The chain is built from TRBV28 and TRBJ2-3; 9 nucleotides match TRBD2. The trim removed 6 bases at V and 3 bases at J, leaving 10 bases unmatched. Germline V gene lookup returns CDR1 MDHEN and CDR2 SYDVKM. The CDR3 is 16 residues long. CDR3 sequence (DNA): TGTGCCAGCAGCCTTGGGGCGACTAGCGGAACAGATACGCAGTATTTT. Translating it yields CASSLGATSGTDTQYF.

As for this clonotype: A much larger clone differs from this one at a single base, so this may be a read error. The CDR3 is CASGPKNTEALF. DNA of the CDR3: TGTGCCAGCGGACCAAAGAACACTGAAGCTCTCTTT. The V and J genes are TRBV28 and TRBJ1-1; the D is unclear. This CDR3 is 12 amino acids long. The germline gives CDR1 MDHEN, CDR2 SYDVKM.